A selection of T cell receptor beta chains follows, all from one sample in a study of cytomegalovirus exposure and HLA in healthy donors. TCRdb's copy holds only in-frame clones and misses some; the assay was immunoSEQ multiplex PCR. Of roughly 120,000 clones listed, around 73% are singletons. Material: PBMCs. These receptors all stem from a man aged 55 to 69 in good health and CMV-seropositive. Both conserved end residues are part of each CDR3. Each record gives: clone size, D gene, J gene, V gene, CDR3 protein, CDR3 DNA. The D gene is left open where the match is weak. Clone size is not always given. Where it is, it says once, few, many or a class for expanded clones.

. TRBD1 TRBJ1-3 TRBV9 CASSTGQGADGNTIYF TGTGCCAGCAGCACGGGACAGGGGGCGGATGGAAACACCATATATTTT
few . TRBJ1-2 TRBV5-6 CASSLMAGLSYGYTF TGTGCCAGCAGCTTGATGGCCGGGTTGAGCTATGGCTACACCTTC
. TRBD1 TRBJ2-6 TRBV19 CASSVTGAGANVLTF TGTGCCAGTAGTGTCACAGGGGCTGGGGCCAACGTCCTGACTTTC
. TRBD2 TRBJ2-5 TRBV5-6 CASSFPGLGGYQETQYF TGTGCCAGCAGCTTTCCGGGACTAGGCGGGTACCAAGAGACCCAGTACTTC
. TRBD1 TRBJ2-7 TRBV28 CASSRTGGPHAYEQYF TGTGCCAGCAGTAGGACAGGGGGGCCCCACGCCTACGAGCAGTACTTC
few . TRBJ1-1 TRBV6-5 CASSYSSGLNTEAFF TGTGCCAGCAGTTACTCGTCCGGGTTGAACACTGAAGCTTTCTTT
. . TRBJ2-3 TRBV5-1 CASSFYSRTDTQYF TGCGCCAGCAGCTTTTACTCGCGCACAGATACGCAGTATTTT
. TRBD1 TRBJ1-6 TRBV18 CASSWDRGDSPLHF TGTGCCAGCTCCTGGGACAGGGGAGATTCACCCCTCCACTTT
. . TRBJ2-7 TRBV29-1 CSVGEHSYEQYF TGCAGCGTTGGTGAGCACTCCTACGAGCAGTACTTC
. TRBD1 TRBJ2-1 TRBV19 CASSTRTGDHEQFF TGTGCCAGTAGTACCAGGACAGGGGATCATGAGCAGTTCTTC
. . TRBJ2-5 TRBV7-2 CASALDAEETQYF TGTGCCAGCGCGTTAGATGCTGAAGAGACCCAGTACTTC
few . TRBJ1-1 TRBV10-1 CASSRQRNTEAFF TGCGCCAGCAGCCGACAGAGAAACACTGAAGCTTTCTTT
. TRBD1 TRBJ2-7 TRBV4-1 CASSPGQGVLYEQYF TGCGCCAGCAGCCCGGGACAGGGAGTTCTCTACGAGCAGTACTTC
. TRBD2 TRBJ2-5 TRBV2 CASSPLAGGGETQYF TGTGCCAGCAGCCCACTAGCGGGGGGCGGAGAGACCCAGTACTTC
. . TRBJ2-2 TRBV9 CASSTDLNTGELFF TGTGCCAGCAGCACGGACTTGAACACCGGGGAGCTGTTTTTT
. TRBD1 TRBJ2-5 TRBV19 CASSTPGGVQTQYF TGTGCCAGTAGTACCCCAGGGGGAGTACAGACCCAGTACTTC
once . TRBJ2-7 TRBV19 CASSIGGSYEQYF TGTGCCAGTAGTATAGGCGGCTCCTACGAGCAGTACTTC
. TRBD1 TRBJ1-2 TRBV5-4 CASSRETGGYGYTF TGTGCCAGCAGCCGGGAGACAGGGGGGTATGGCTACACCTTC
. TRBD1 TRBJ1-2 TRBV7-3 CASSSGQGYGYTF TGTGCCAGCAGCTCGGGACAGGGCTATGGCTACACCTTC
. TRBD2 TRBJ2-7 TRBV27 CASSFKGLAYEQYF TGTGCCAGCAGTTTCAAGGGACTAGCCTACGAGCAGTACTTC
. . TRBJ1-2 TRBV5-4 CASSLDGAHGYTF TGTGCCAGCAGCTTGGATGGGGCCCATGGCTACACCTTC
. . TRBJ2-7 TRBV7-5 CARSLPLPRVEQYF TGTGCCAGAAGCTTACCCCTCCCTCGGGTTGAGCAGTACTTC
. TRBD1 TRBJ1-2 TRBV4-1 CASSHPTLTGDYGYTF TGCGCCAGCAGCCACCCAACTCTGACAGGGGACTATGGCTACACCTTC
. . TRBJ2-7 TRBV6-5 CASSDAQGTTEQYF TGTGCCAGCAGCGACGCCCAGGGAACCACCGAGCAGTACTTC
few . TRBJ1-5 TRBV6-5 CASSYSAATYQPQHF TGTGCCAGCAGTTATTCGGCAGCGACCTACCAGCCCCAGCATTTT
. . TRBJ2-5 TRBV7-9 CASSLRGETQYF TGTGCCAGCAGCCTGCGGGGAGAGACCCAGTACTTC
. TRBD1 TRBJ1-1 TRBV7-8 CASSSPTGGNTEAFF TGTGCCAGCAGCTCCCCGACAGGGGGAAACACTGAAGCTTTCTTT
. . TRBJ1-2 TRBV4-2 CASSSRGGYTF TGTGCCAGCAGCTCCCGGGGTGGCTACACCTTC
. . TRBJ2-4 TRBV5-1 CASSLSEGDIQYF TGCGCCAGCAGCTTGTCAGAGGGGGACATTCAGTACTTC
. . TRBJ1-2 TRBV5-4 CASSMSYGYGYTF TGTGCCAGCAGCATGTCCTATGGCTATGGCTACACCTTC
few . TRBJ2-7 TRBV28 CASSLGRADYEQYF TGTGCCAGCAGTTTAGGCAGGGCGGACTACGAGCAGTACTTC
few . TRBJ2-2 TRBV19 CASVRDIATGELFF TGTGCCAGCGTCCGGGACATAGCTACCGGGGAGCTGTTTTTT
. . TRBJ2-7 TRBV30 CAWSHREKGEQYF TGTGCCTGGAGTCACAGGGAGAAGGGGGAGCAGTACTTC
. . TRBJ1-3 TRBV10-3 CAISESAELRFGNTIYF TGTGCCATCAGTGAGTCGGCGGAGTTAAGGTTCGGAAACACCATATATTTT
once TRBD1 TRBJ1-2 TRBV6-5 CASSGPGQGIGYTF TGTGCCAGCAGTGGGCCGGGACAGGGCATTGGCTACACCTTC
. TRBD1 TRBJ1-2 TRBV18 CASSPPGQTSRPYGYTF TGTGCCAGCTCACCCCCGGGACAGACCTCCCGGCCCTATGGCTACACCTTC
. . TRBJ1-2 TRBV29-1 CSAPEVARHGYTF TGCAGCGCCCCCGAGGTAGCGAGGCATGGCTACACCTTC
. . TRBJ1-2 TRBV6-5 CASRGRGRGDGGYTF TGTGCCAGCAGGGGCCGGGGCAGGGGAGACGGTGGCTACACCTTC
few TRBD1 TRBJ2-2 TRBV19 CASSIVTGFTGELFF TGTGCCAGTAGTATAGTGACAGGGTTCACCGGGGAGCTGTTTTTT
once . TRBJ1-3 TRBV30 CAWSVLWGNTIYF TGTGCCTGGAGTGTACTATGGGGAAACACCATATATTTT
. TRBD1 TRBJ1-5 TRBV18 CASSLTRDRVNRGNQPQHF TGTGCCAGCTCACTAACCCGGGACAGGGTGAATAGGGGCAATCAGCCCCAGCATTTT
once . TRBJ2-5 TRBV4-1 CASSQVGGIETQYF TGCGCCAGCAGCCAAGTAGGAGGAATCGAGACCCAGTACTTC
. TRBD2 TRBJ2-5 TRBV30 CARKTSGGPLTETQYF TGTGCCCGAAAGACTAGCGGGGGGCCTCTAACAGAGACCCAGTACTTC
. . TRBJ2-3 TRBV7-9 CASSRSPPTDTQYF TGTGCCAGCAGCCGGTCTCCGCCCACAGATACGCAGTATTTT
many TRBD2 TRBJ2-7 TRBV6-1 CASSESSGGPYEQYF TGTGCCAGCAGTGAAAGTAGCGGGGGCCCCTACGAGCAGTACTTC
. TRBD2 TRBJ2-7 TRBV4-1 CASSPLTSSGGDEQYF TGCGCCAGCAGCCCGCTCACATCTAGCGGGGGGGACGAGCAGTACTTC
. . TRBJ1-6 TRBV5-1 CASSLVRGSSYNSPLHF TGCGCCAGCAGTCTTGTTAGGGGAAGCTCCTATAATTCACCCCTCCACTTT
. . TRBJ1-1 TRBV5-8 CASSYTDSEAFF TGTGCCAGCAGCTACACCGACAGTGAAGCTTTCTTT
few . TRBJ1-2 TRBV5-4 CASSLGRNDGYTF TGTGCCAGCAGCTTGGGCAGGAATGATGGCTACACCTTC
. . TRBJ2-7 TRBV6-6 CASSLDYEQYF TGTGCCAGCAGCTTAGATTACGAGCAGTACTTC
. . TRBJ1-2 TRBV5-1 CASSSQGRRGYTF TGCGCCAGCAGCTCTCAGGGGAGACGAGGCTACACCTTC
. . TRBJ2-7 TRBV27 CASSSRSYEQYF TGTGCCAGCTCATCGCGCTCCTACGAGCAGTACTTC
. TRBD1 TRBJ1-2 TRBV25-1 CASGQGDPYGYTF TGTGCCAGCGGACAGGGGGACCCATATGGCTACACCTTC
. TRBD1 TRBJ1-6 TRBV5-6 CASSRQGQGSNSPLHF TGTGCCAGCAGCCGACAGGGGCAGGGGTCTAATTCACCCCTCCACTTT
. TRBD1 TRBJ1-1 TRBV7-2 CASSPQTGGYTEAFF TGTGCCAGCAGCCCCCAGACAGGGGGATACACTGAAGCTTTCTTT
. TRBD2 TRBJ2-7 TRBV29-1 CSVETTTAGGHYEQYF TGCAGCGTTGAGACTACAACAGCGGGGGGGCACTACGAGCAGTACTTC
. . TRBJ1-1 TRBV5-8 CASSLDSRENTEAFF TGTGCCAGCAGCTTGGACTCCCGGGAGAACACTGAAGCTTTCTTT
. . TRBJ1-4 TRBV2 CASIVRGAEKLFF TGTGCCAGCATCGTCAGGGGAGCTGAAAAACTGTTTTTT
. . TRBJ2-7 TRBV27 CASRTRGDSSYEQYF TGTGCCAGCAGAACCAGGGGCGATAGCTCCTACGAGCAGTACTTC